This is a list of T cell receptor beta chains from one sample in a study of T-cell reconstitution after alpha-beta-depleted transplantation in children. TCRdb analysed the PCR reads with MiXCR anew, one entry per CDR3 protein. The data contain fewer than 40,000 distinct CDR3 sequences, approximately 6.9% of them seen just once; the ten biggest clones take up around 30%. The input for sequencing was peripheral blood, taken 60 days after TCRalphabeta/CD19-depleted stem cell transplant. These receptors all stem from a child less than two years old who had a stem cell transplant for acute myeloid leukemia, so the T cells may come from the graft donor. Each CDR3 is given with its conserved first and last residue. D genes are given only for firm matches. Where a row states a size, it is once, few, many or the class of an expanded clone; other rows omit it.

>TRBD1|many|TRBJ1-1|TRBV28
CASPKPGQGARNTEAFF
TGTGCCAGCCCAAAGCCGGGACAGGGGGCGCGGAACACTGAAGCTTTCTTT
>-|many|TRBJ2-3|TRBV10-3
CAISGDGRDTQYF
TGTGCCATCAGTGGGGACGGTAGAGATACGCAGTATTTT
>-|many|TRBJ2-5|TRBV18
CASSPYELPGETQYF
TGTGCCAGCTCACCGTATGAGCTCCCGGGGGAGACCCAGTACTTC
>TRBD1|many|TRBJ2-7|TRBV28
CASQRDSSYEQYF
TGTGCCAGTCAACGGGACAGCTCCTACGAGCAGTACTTC
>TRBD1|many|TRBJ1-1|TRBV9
CASSVGDRVDTEAFF
TGTGCCAGCAGCGTAGGGGACAGGGTTGACACTGAAGCTTTCTTT
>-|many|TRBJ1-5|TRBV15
CATSRGDSYSNQPQHF
TGTGCCACCAGCAGGGGTGACAGTTATAGCAATCAGCCCCAGCATTTT
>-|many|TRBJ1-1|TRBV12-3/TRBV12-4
CASSLHRALEAFF
TGTGCCAGCAGTCTCCACAGGGCACTGGAAGCTTTCTTT
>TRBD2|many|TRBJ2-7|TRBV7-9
CASSFAGDPYEQYF
TGTGCCAGCAGCTTTGCGGGGGATCCCTACGAGCAGTACTTC
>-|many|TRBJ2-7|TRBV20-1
CSATGVNSYEQYF
TGCAGTGCTACAGGTGTGAACTCCTACGAGCAGTACTTC
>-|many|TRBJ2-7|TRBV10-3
CAISESTRQNYEQYF
TGTGCCATCAGTGAGTCGACTCGACAGAACTACGAGCAGTACTTC
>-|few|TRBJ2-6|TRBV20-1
CSARDGKRVSGANVLTF
TGCAGTGCTAGAGATGGGAAGCGAGTCTCTGGGGCCAACGTCCTGACTTTC
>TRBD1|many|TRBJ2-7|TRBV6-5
CASSWDRGYEQYF
TGTGCCAGCAGTTGGGACAGGGGGTACGAGCAGTACTTC
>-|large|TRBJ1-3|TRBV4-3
CASSQDLSSGNTIYF
TGCGCCAGCAGCCAAGATCTCAGCTCTGGAAACACCATATATTTT
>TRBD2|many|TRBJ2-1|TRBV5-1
CASRGERGTFNEQFF
TGCGCCAGCCGGGGGGAGCGGGGGACTTTCAATGAGCAGTTCTTC
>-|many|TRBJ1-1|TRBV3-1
CASSLRGTEAFF
TGTGCCAGCAGCTTACGGGGGACTGAAGCTTTCTTT
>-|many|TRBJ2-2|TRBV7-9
CASTHLRTGELFF
TGTGCCAGCACCCACTTGCGAACCGGGGAGCTGTTTTTT
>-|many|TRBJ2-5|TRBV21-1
CASSQSSGTFWAKTQYF
TGTGCCAGCAGCCAATCCTCCGGGACCTTCTGGGCGAAGACCCAGTACTTC
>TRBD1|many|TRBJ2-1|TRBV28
CASTVGQGARDEQFF
TGTGCCAGCACCGTGGGACAGGGGGCTAGGGATGAGCAGTTCTTC
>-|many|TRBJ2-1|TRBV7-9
CASSSLVRVDEQFF
TGTGCCAGCAGCTCCCTGGTCAGGGTCGACGAGCAGTTCTTC
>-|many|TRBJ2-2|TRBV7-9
CASSKTIPGELFF
TGTGCCAGCAGCAAGACAATCCCCGGGGAGCTGTTTTTT
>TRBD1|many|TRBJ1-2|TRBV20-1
CSARVADREYGYTF
TGCAGTGCTAGAGTAGCCGACAGGGAGTATGGCTACACCTTC
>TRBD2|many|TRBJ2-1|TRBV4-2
CASSQEAGGGYNEQFF
TGTGCCAGCAGCCAAGAAGCGGGGGGTGGGTACAATGAGCAGTTCTTC
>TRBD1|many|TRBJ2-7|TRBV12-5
CASGLRDRDYEQYF
TGTGCTAGTGGTCTACGCGACAGGGACTACGAGCAGTACTTC
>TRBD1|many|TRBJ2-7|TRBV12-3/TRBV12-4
CASTLRTGGHEQYF
TGTGCCAGCACCCTAAGGACAGGGGGCCACGAGCAGTACTTC
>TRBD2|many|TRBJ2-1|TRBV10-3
CALGGLAGRNEQFF
TGTGCCCTCGGAGGTCTAGCGGGACGGAATGAGCAGTTCTTC
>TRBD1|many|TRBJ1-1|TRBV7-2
CASSQGQAGNTEAFF
TGTGCCAGCAGCCAGGGACAGGCAGGAAACACTGAAGCTTTCTTT
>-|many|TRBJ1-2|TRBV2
CASSATAYGYTF
TGTGCCAGCAGTGCCACTGCTTACGGCTACACCTTC
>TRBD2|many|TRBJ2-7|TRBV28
CASSFSLAGLYEQYF
TGTGCCAGCAGTTTTTCACTAGCGGGACTTTACGAGCAGTACTTC
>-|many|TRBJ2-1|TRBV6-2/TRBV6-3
CASSWTINEQFF
TGTGCCAGCAGTTGGACTATCAATGAGCAGTTCTTC
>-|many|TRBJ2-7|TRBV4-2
CASSPAGQDYEQHF
TGTGCCAGCAGCCCTGCCGGACAGGACTACGAGCAGCACTTC
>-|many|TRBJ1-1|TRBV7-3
CASSLHPNTEAFF
TGTGCCAGCAGCTTGCACCCGAACACTGAAGCTTTCTTT
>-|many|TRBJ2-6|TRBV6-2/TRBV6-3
CASSSPQFYSSGANVLTF
TGTGCCAGCAGTTCGCCACAGTTCTACTCCTCTGGGGCCAACGTCCTGACTTTC
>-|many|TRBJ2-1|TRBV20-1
CSARVPTAYNEQFF
TGCAGTGCTAGAGTTCCGACCGCTTACAATGAGCAGTTCTTC
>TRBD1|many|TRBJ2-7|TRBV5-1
CASSSGQGMSSYEQYF
TGCGCCAGCAGCTCCGGACAGGGTATGAGCTCCTACGAGCAGTACTTC
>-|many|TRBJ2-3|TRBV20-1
CSARRQGVTDTQYF
TGCAGTGCTAGACGGCAGGGCGTCACAGATACGCAGTATTTT
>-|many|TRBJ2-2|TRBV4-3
CASSHNAGTGELFF
TGCGCCAGCAGCCACAACGCAGGCACCGGGGAGCTGTTTTTT
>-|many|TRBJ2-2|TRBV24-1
CATSDGAVGGELFF
TGTGCCACCAGTGATGGGGCCGTCGGCGGGGAGCTGTTTTTT
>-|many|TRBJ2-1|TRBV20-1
CSAPGPSPLGEQFF
TGCAGTGCCCCGGGTCCTTCCCCCTTGGGTGAGCAGTTCTTC
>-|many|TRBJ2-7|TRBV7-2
CASSPGTKTYEQYF
TGTGCCAGCAGCCCCGGGACAAAAACCTACGAGCAGTACTTC
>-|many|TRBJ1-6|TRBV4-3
CASSQEGIHNSPLHF
TGCGCCAGCAGCCAAGAGGGAATTCATAATTCACCCCTCCACTTT
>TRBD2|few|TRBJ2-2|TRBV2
CASGGLNTGELFF
TGTGCCAGCGGGGGACTAAACACCGGGGAGCTGTTTTTT
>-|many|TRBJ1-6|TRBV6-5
CASSYSKDSRSSYNSPLHF
TGTGCCAGCAGTTACTCGAAGGACAGTCGGAGCTCCTATAATTCACCCCTCCACTTT
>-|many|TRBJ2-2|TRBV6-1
CASRPDWVDTGELFF
TGTGCCAGCCGCCCCGACTGGGTCGACACCGGGGAGCTGTTTTTT
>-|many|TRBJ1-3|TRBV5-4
CASSSSDGGMNTIYF
TGTGCCAGCAGCTCCTCGGACGGCGGGATGAACACCATATATTTT
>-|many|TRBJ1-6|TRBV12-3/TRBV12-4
CASSLANTLHF
TGTGCCAGCAGTTTGGCCAACACCCTCCACTTT
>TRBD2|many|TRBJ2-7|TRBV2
CASTLAGYEQYF
TGTGCCAGCACCTTAGCGGGGTACGAGCAGTACTTC
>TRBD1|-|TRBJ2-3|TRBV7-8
CASSLPTGASTDTQYF
TGTGCCAGCAGCTTACCTACAGGGGCTAGCACAGATACGCAGTATTTT
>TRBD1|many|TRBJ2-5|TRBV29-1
CSAPGTGSETQYF
TGCAGCGCCCCGGGGACAGGGTCAGAGACCCAGTACTTC